Below are 24 T cell receptor beta chains sequenced from a single sample in a study of post-analysis software for immune sequencing data. Prepared libraries of TCR beta cDNA carried unique molecular identifiers. TCRdb re-called the PCR reads with MiXCR, one entry per CDR3 protein. The sample has around 400,000 distinct CDR3 sequences, roughly 30% seen once. Study-level results: The study found TRBV5-6, TRBV5-1 and TRBV20-1 among about five TRBV segments more frequent in patients than controls.

No antigen has been identified for these receptors. Sequenced material: blood. All receptors come from a girl aged 5 to 17 with multiple sclerosis.

V and J are TRBV20-1 and TRBJ2-1; unclear D gene. V lost 5 bases and J lost 5, with 10 bases in between. Germline assignment: CDR1 DFQATT and CDR2 SNEGSKA (reference sequence). The CDR3 length is 12 residues. The CDR3 loop is CSASERHNEQFF. CDR3 in DNA: TGCAGTGCTTCCGAAAGACACAATGAGCAGTTCTTC.

This clonotype was seen a few times. J is TRBJ1-2 and V is TRBV3-1; D ambiguous. Germline CDR1 is LGHDT and CDR2 is YNNKEL (reference sequence). The V end was cut by 3 bases, the J end by 5 bases, with 16 bases between. CDR3 length: 15 amino acids. The CDR3 DNA sequence: TGTGCCAGCAGCCAGCTCGGCGGGTCGGGTTATGGCTACACCTTC. It encodes CASSQLGGSGYGYTF.

There are a few counts of this clonotype. V usage is TRBV7-2 and J usage is TRBJ1-2; 9 bases are shared with TRBD1. From germline, CDR1 is SGHTA and CDR2 FQGNSA. Germline trimming cut 4 bases from V and 4 bases from J; bases unmatched to any gene: 13. CDR3 size: 17 residues. The CDR3 region is CASSWTGAETASYGYTF. The CDR3 bases are TGTGCCAGCAGCTGGACAGGGGCGGAGACGGCTTCCTATGGCTACACCTTC.

The J gene is TRBJ1-5, the V gene TRBV12-3 or TRBV12-4; tentative D call: TRBD1 (6 bases). Trimming took off 6 bases at V and 3 bases at J, with 12 bases between the two ends. This CDR3 is 14 amino acids long. CDR3 amino acids: CASRFGQPNQPQHF. In DNA, the CDR3 is TGTGCCAGCAGGTTCGGACAGCCCAATCAGCCCCAGCATTTT.

This clonotype has only a few counts. The V gene is TRBV4-1, the J gene TRBJ1-2; D is unresolved. Per the germline V gene, CDR1 is MGHRA and CDR2 is YSYEKL. This CDR3 has 13 residues. Trimming cost V 4 bases and J 8 bases, with 14 bases left between them. CDR3 residues: CASSRTEDGGYTF. In DNA, the CDR3 is TGCGCCAGCAGCCGAACGGAGGATGGGGGCTACACCTTC.

This clonotype was seen a few times. The V and J genes are TRBV7-2 and TRBJ2-3, with 13 positions matching TRBD2. Germline values: CDR1 SGHTA, CDR2 FQGNSA. Trimming took 5 bases from V and 5 from J; bases not matched to a gene: 7. The CDR3 totals 16 residues. The DNA for the CDR3 is TGTGCCAGCAGCCGGACTAGCGGGGGAGGGGGAGATACGCAGTATTTT. Translating gives CASSRTSGGGGDTQYF.

DNA of the CDR3: TGCAGTGCTAGATGGGACAGGGGAACGTACGAGCAGTACTTC. Translating gives CSARWDRGTYEQYF. This chain uses TRBV20-1 with TRBJ2-4; 10 nucleotides match TRBD1. TRBJ2-7 matches the DNA end more closely, so the J call is doubtful. CDR3 length: 14 residues. CDR1 and CDR2 from the germline V gene are DFQATT and SNEGSKA (reference sequence).

The chain uses TRBV6-6 and TRBJ1-5, with a tentative D call TRBD1 (5 bases). The germline gives CDR1 MNHNY, CDR2 SVGAGI (reference sequence). The CDR3 runs 14 residues. V was cut by 5 bases and J by 7 bases, with 15 bases left in between. DNA of the CDR3: TGTGCCAGCAGTCCTGCCGGAGGGGAACAGCCCCAGCATTTT. Amino acids: CASSPAGGEQPQHF.

V and J are TRBV5-1 and TRBJ1-1; D is undetermined. Between the trimmed V and J ends, which lost 0 bases and 3 bases, there was a span of 15 bases. CDR3 length equals 16 residues. Germline assignment: CDR1 SGHRS and CDR2 YFSETQ. The CDR3 spells CASSLGWGSDDTEAFF. CDR3 nucleotides: TGCGCCAGCAGCTTGGGTTGGGGTTCGGATGACACTGAAGCTTTCTTT. Full variable domain (remainder filled in from reference TRBV5-1 and TRBJ1-1): KAGVTQTPRYLIKTRGQQVTLSCSPISGHRSVSWYQQTPGQGLQFLFEYFSETQRNKGNFPGRFSGRQFSNSRSEMNVSTLELGDSALYLCASSLGWGSDDTEAFFGQGTRLTVV.

This clonotype was seen repeatedly, ten times or more. The CDR3 region is CASSPSGGSSTDTQYF. Written as DNA, the CDR3 is TGTGCCAGCAGCCCTTCGGGCGGGTCTAGCACAGATACGCAGTATTTT. The chain combines TRBV7-6 with TRBJ2-3; tentatively, D is TRBD2 (5 bases). Per the germline V gene, CDR1 is SGHVS and CDR2 is FNYEAQ. The CDR3 length is 16 residues. The V end was cut by 5 bases, the J end by 0 bases, with 15 bases between.

The chain recombines TRBV6-6 with TRBJ1-5; TRBD1 agrees at 7 bases. The J segment lost 2 bases and the V segment lost 5 bases, leaving 3 bases of the junction unmatched. The germline CDR1 and CDR2 sequences are MNHNY and SVGAGI (reference sequence). This CDR3 is 14 amino acids long. The CDR3 is CASSTTGRNQPQHF. The CDR3 DNA reads TGTGCCAGCAGTACGACAGGGCGCAATCAGCCCCAGCATTTT.

This clonotype was recorded a few times. The chain carries TRBV9 and TRBJ2-7; 8 bases align to TRBD2. The J call may be wrong; the DNA end is better matched by TRBJ2-5. CDR1 SGDLS and CDR2 YYNGEE come from the germline V gene. The CDR3 totals 15 residues. DNA for the CDR3: TGTGCCAGCAGCGTAGCATTGTCGGGAGGGGAGACCCAGTACTTC. Protein sequence: CASSVALSGGETQYF.

The genes are TRBV5-1 and TRBJ1-1, with D perhaps matching TRBD1 (6 bases). There are 15 residues in the CDR3. Trimming left V 3 bases short and J 1 base short, with 13 bases between. CDR1 is SGHRS and CDR2 is YFSETQ in the germline V gene. The CDR3: CASSSQGPGNTEAFF. The DNA for the CDR3 is TGCGCCAGCAGCTCACAGGGTCCGGGGAACACTGAAGCTTTCTTT.

The chain employs TRBV28 and TRBJ1-6; TRBD1 is a possible D gene (5 bases). The germline V gene has CDR1 MDHEN and CDR2 SYDVKM. The CDR3 covers 16 residues. Trimming took off 4 bases at V and 3 bases at J, with 13 bases between the two ends. The CDR3 reads CASSSDDSNYNSPLHF. The DNA of the CDR3 is TGTGCCAGCAGTTCTGATGACAGCAACTATAATTCACCCCTCCACTTT.

The chain uses TRBV3-1 and TRBJ1-5; D is ambiguous. CDR3 length: 13 residues. Germline V gives CDR1 LGHDT, CDR2 YNNKEL (reference sequence). V was clipped by 1 base and J by 7 bases, with 8 bases between them. CDR3 region: CASSQAAEQPQHF. Here the CDR3 DNA reads TGTGCCAGCAGCCAAGCGGCAGAACAGCCCCAGCATTTT.

This sequence joins TRBV27 and TRBJ1-2, with D perhaps matching TRBD1 (5 bases). The CDR3 totals 16 residues. With 5 bases removed from V and 4 bases from J, the gap between germline ends came to 20 bases. CDR1 and CDR2 from the germline V gene are MNHEY and SMNVEV (reference sequence). The CDR3 loop reads CASSTIQDPGGYGYTF. The CDR3 region has the DNA TGTGCCAGCAGTACTATACAGGACCCCGGCGGCTATGGCTACACCTTC.

Points on this clonotype: A read error is possible here, since a much larger clone lies one base away. The V call is TRBV7-2, the J call TRBJ2-3, with D uncertain. Germline CDR1 reads SGHTA; CDR2 reads FQGNSA. Trimming cost V 4 bases and J 5 bases, with 7 bases left between them. This CDR3 region has 12 residues. The chain's CDR3 is CASSSLIDTQYF. CDR3 nucleotide sequence: TGTGCCAGCAGCTCCCTCATAGATACGCAGTATTTT.

V gene TRBV4-3 combines with J gene TRBJ2-5, with D perhaps matching TRBD1 or TRBD2 (6 bases each). The CDR3 has 16 residues. The V and J ends lost 1 base and 4 bases respectively, with 16 bases between them. In germline, CDR1 is LGHNA, CDR2 YSLEER. The CDR3 DNA is TGCGCCAGCAGCCAAGGATATGGGGGGCTGGGAGAGACCCAGTACTTC. Translating gives CASSQGYGGLGETQYF.

The chain joins TRBV10-3 to TRBJ2-7; 8 bases map to TRBD2. J was trimmed by 2 bases and V by 5 bases; bases with no gene match: 5. In germline, CDR1 is ENHRY, CDR2 SYGVKD. CDR3 length: 14 amino acids. The DNA for the CDR3 is TGTGCCATCAGTAGCGGGGGCCTACCCTACGAGCAGTACTTC. Its protein is CAISSGGLPYEQYF.

This clonotype was detected only once. The chain joins TRBV2 to TRBJ1-2; possible D gene TRBD1, 6 bases. Germline V gene data show CDR1 as SNHLY and CDR2 as FYNNEI. This CDR3 is built from 13 residues. The V and J ends lost 6 bases and 0 bases respectively, with 8 bases between them. The CDR3, as DNA: TGTGCCAGCAGGGGGGCGGCTAACTATGGCTACACCTTC. This sequence encodes CASRGAANYGYTF.

DNA of the CDR3: TGCGCCAGCAGCCAAGTCTATCGAGAGACCCAGTACTTC. As protein: CASSQVYRETQYF. The rearrangement uses TRBV4-1 and TRBJ2-5; D unclear. The CDR3 spans 13 residues. The V end was cut by 1 base, the J end by 4 bases, with 7 bases between. Germline CDR1 is MGHRA and CDR2 is YSYEKL.

Notes on this clonotype: One junction end disagrees with the germline gene, perhaps due to a read error. V gene TRBV4-1 combines with J gene TRBJ1-1; D gene ambiguous. The CDR3 is 17 amino acids. Germline lookup yields CDR1 MGHRA and CDR2 YSYEKL. CDR3 nucleotides: TGCGCCAGCAGCCAAGGTGACCCCTACGGCATGAATACTGAAGCTTTCTTT. Translation gives CASSQGDPYGMNTEAFF.

This clonotype was counted a few times. The chain recombines TRBV12-3 or TRBV12-4 with TRBJ1-3; 7 nucleotides match TRBD1. This CDR3 is 14 amino acids long. V gave up 5 bases and J gave up 7 bases; unmatched junction bases: 8. CDR3: CASSRQGFHNTIYF. For the CDR3, the DNA is TGTGCCAGCAGTCGACAGGGATTTCATAACACCATATATTTT.

The CDR3 loop reads CASSYLGGASPLHF. The CDR3 DNA sequence: TGTGCCAGCAGTTACCTAGGCGGTGCTTCACCCCTCCACTTT. The V call is TRBV6-2 or TRBV6-3, the J call TRBJ1-6; D uncertain. Germline assignment: CDR1 MNHEY and CDR2 SVGEGT. Trimming removed 2 bases from V and 9 bases from J, with 11 bases in between. The length of the CDR3 is 14 residues.